The clone carrying this TCR beta chain was seen once. The data belong to a study of cytotoxic CD8 clonotypes in ibrutinib-treated CLL. Generated by immunoSEQ multiplex PCR, the TCRdb table keeps only in-frame clones and is missing some. The table includes about 160,000 clones, around nine tenths detected once. Germline CDR1 reads SGHVS; CDR2 reads FQNEAQ. The CDR3 has 16 amino acids. Trimming removed 6 bases from V and 2 bases from J, with 19 bases in between. The sequenced sample was PBMCs, obtained at disease progression, from a patient treated with ibrutinib. The V call is TRBV7-8, the J call TRBJ1-2; tentatively, D is TRBD1 (6 bases). The source is a human donor with chronic lymphocytic leukemia. The CDR3 loop is CASRSPEGQGNYGYTF. The DNA for the CDR3 is TGTGCCAGCAGGTCCCCAGAGGGTCAGGGGAACTATGGCTACACCTTC.